Following are 14 T cell receptor beta chains from one sample sequenced in a study of beta chain features in type 1 diabetes. The sequenced template was cDNA made from the entire isolated RNA. Sequencing was performed with immunoSEQ multiplex PCR; in TCRdb, only in-frame clones are kept and a portion is missing. The data show about 200,000 clones, with about a tenth seen just once and approximately 1.3% held by the top ten. The sample was central memory CD4+ T cells from blood. The receptors here all came from a young man in good health.

The rearrangement joins TRBV11-1 to TRBJ2-7; weak D call: TRBD1 (6 bases). This CDR3 is 14 amino acids long. V lost 4 bases and J lost 2, with 12 bases in between. The germline V gene encodes CDR1 SGHAT and CDR2 FQDESV (reference sequence). The CDR3 spells CASSYPGHPYEQYF. For the CDR3, the DNA is TGTGCCAGCAGCTATCCGGGACACCCCTACGAGCAGTACTTC.

The gene calls are TRBV11-3 and TRBJ2-1; 9 nucleotides line up with TRBD2. This CDR3 is 16 amino acids long. The junction had 13 bases not matched to a gene; V was cut back by 4 bases and J by 9 bases. Per the germline V gene, CDR1 is SGHNT and CDR2 is YENEEA. Here the CDR3 reads CASSSALAGGLGEQFF. CDR3 coding DNA: TGTGCCAGCAGCTCCGCCTTGGCGGGAGGGTTGGGTGAGCAGTTCTTC.

This chain joins TRBV29-1 and TRBJ2-3, with 13 nucleotides matching TRBD2. The length of the CDR3 is 15 residues. Looked up from germline, CDR1 is SQVTM and CDR2 is ANQGSEA. Trimming removed 7 bases from V and 2 bases from J; junction bases left unmatched: 6. The CDR3 DNA sequence: TGCAGCGCCAGGGGACTAGCGGGGCCCACAGATACGCAGTATTTT. This gives the protein CSARGLAGPTDTQYF.

In this sample, this clone turned up a few times. The chain combines TRBV15 with TRBJ2-2; D is uncertain. The CDR3 sequence is 13 residues long. V was pared by 5 bases and J by 5 bases, with 9 bases between. The V gene's germline CDR1 is LNHNV and CDR2 YYDKDF (reference sequence). The CDR3 sequence is CATSPRFTGELFF. The CDR3 coding sequence is TGTGCCACCAGCCCCCGGTTTACCGGGGAGCTGTTTTTT.

This clone was seen a handful of times. The V gene is TRBV30, the J gene TRBJ1-4; D ambiguous. V was pared by 6 bases and J by 5 bases, with 16 bases between. The germline gives CDR1 GTSNPN, CDR2 SVGIG (reference sequence). There are 14 residues in the CDR3. As DNA, the CDR3 is TGTGCCTGTATACTCCGGGCCCAAAATGAAAAACTGTTTTTT. As protein: CACILRAQNEKLFF.

This clone was observed a handful of times. The chain has TRBV18 and TRBJ1-2; TRBD1 is a possible D gene (6 bases). CDR1 and CDR2 from the germline V gene are KGHSH and LQKENI. Between the trimmed V and J ends, which lost 2 bases and 8 bases, there was a span of 9 bases. The CDR3 covers 12 residues. CDR3 residues: CASSPNRDGYTF. The CDR3 DNA reads as TGTGCCAGCTCACCAAACAGGGACGGCTACACCTTC.

The gene calls are TRBV30 and TRBJ2-3; TRBD2 is a possible D gene (5 bases). The CDR3 sequence is 14 residues long. The germline CDR1 and CDR2 sequences are GTSNPN and SVGIG (reference sequence). V gave up 4 bases and J gave up 1 base, with 12 bases separating them. As DNA, the CDR3 is TGTGCCTGGAAGGCGGGCCGGGGCACAGATACGCAGTATTTT. This translates into CAWKAGRGTDTQYF.

Ten or more counts support this clone. The rearrangement joins TRBV5-1 to TRBJ2-5; D might be TRBD2 (5 bases). CDR1 and CDR2 (germline): SGHRS, YFSETQ. The CDR3 has 16 amino acids. Trimming pared 4 bases from V and 2 bases from J, leaving 18 bases between. The CDR3 nucleotides are TGCGCCAGCAGCCGCCAAGGCGGAGGCTCACAAGAGACCCAGTACTTC. Translated: CASSRQGGGSQETQYF.

This clone has more than one count but fewer than ten. In the same sample, other DNA sequences code for this CDR3. The rearrangement uses TRBV10-3 and TRBJ1-5; D is undetermined. Germline lookup yields CDR1 ENHRY and CDR2 SYGVKD. V was shortened by 4 bases and J by 5 bases, with 9 bases between the two germline ends. The CDR3 is 13 amino acids. The CDR3 DNA reads as TGTGCCATCAGTGGCGATAGGGATCAGCCCCAGCATTTT. As protein: CAISGDRDQPQHF.

Ten or more counts support this clone. V is TRBV18 and J is TRBJ2-5; D tentatively reads TRBD1 or TRBD2 (5 bases each). This CDR3 is 13 amino acids long. The germline gives CDR1 KGHSH, CDR2 LQKENI. Trimming removed 6 bases at V and 4 bases at J, with 12 bases between. CDR3 loop: CASSPGPVETQYF. DNA of the CDR3: TGTGCCAGCTCCCCGGGACCGGTAGAGACCCAGTACTTC.

This clone was recorded at least ten times. The rearrangement links TRBV7-2 to TRBJ2-4, with D unclear. The CDR3 covers 13 residues. Germline V CDR1 and CDR2: SGHTA, FQGNSA. V shed 5 bases and J shed 0 bases, with 5 bases lying between them. The CDR3 region has the DNA TGTGCCAGCAGCCCCTTAGCCAAAAACATTCAGTACTTC. Protein: CASSPLAKNIQYF.

This clone showed up many times. The V and J genes are TRBV6-6 and TRBJ2-7; no reliable D call. The CDR3 sequence is 14 residues long. The V and J ends lost 0 bases and 0 bases respectively, with 6 bases between them. In germline, CDR1 is MNHNY, CDR2 SVGAGI (reference sequence). CDR3 nucleotides: TGTGCCAGCAGTTACTCGGGTAGCTCCTACGAGCAGTACTTC. Translating it yields CASSYSGSSYEQYF.

J is TRBJ2-7 and V is TRBV19; 7 bases agree with TRBD1. The CDR3 totals 13 residues. Germline loops: CDR1 LNHDA, CDR2 SQIVND (reference sequence). After removal of 4 bases from V and 3 bases from J, the junction contained 3 bases not matched to a gene. CDR3 coding DNA: TGTGCCAGTAGTAGGGACAGAATCTACGAGCAGTACTTC. It is translated as CASSRDRIYEQYF.

V gene TRBV7-3 combines with J gene TRBJ1-1, with TRBD1 identical over 7 bases. Trimming took 6 bases from V and 0 from J; bases not matched to a gene: 4. The germline CDR1 and CDR2 sequences are SGHTA and FQGTGA. This CDR3 region has 14 residues. CDR3 protein: CASSYGQVNTEAFF. Written as DNA, the CDR3 is TGTGCCAGCAGTTACGGACAGGTGAACACTGAAGCTTTCTTT. Full variable domain (rest looked up from reference TRBV7-3 and TRBJ1-1): GAGVSQTPSNKVTEKGKYVELRCDPISGHTALYWYRQSLGQGPEFLIYFQGTGAADDSGLPNDRFFAVRPEGSVSTLKIQRTERGDSAVYLCASSYGQVNTEAFFGQGTRLTVV.